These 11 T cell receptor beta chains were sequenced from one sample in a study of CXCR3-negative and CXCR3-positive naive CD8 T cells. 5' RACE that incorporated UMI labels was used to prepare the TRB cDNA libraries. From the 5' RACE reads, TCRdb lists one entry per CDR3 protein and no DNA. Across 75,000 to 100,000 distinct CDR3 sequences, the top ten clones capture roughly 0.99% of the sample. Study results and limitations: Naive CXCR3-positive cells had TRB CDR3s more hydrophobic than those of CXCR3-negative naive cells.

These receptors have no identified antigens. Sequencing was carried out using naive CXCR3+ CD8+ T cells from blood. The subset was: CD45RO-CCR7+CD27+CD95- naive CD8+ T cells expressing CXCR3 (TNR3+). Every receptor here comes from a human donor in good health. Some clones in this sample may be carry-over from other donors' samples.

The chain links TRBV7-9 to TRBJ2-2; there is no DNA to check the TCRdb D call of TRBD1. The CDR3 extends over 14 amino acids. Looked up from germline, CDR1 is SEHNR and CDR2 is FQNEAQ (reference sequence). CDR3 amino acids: CASSLGGQIGELFF.

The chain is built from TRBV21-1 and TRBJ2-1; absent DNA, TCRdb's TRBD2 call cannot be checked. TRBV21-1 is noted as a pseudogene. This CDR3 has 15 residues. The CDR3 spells CASSKGLAFGDEQFF.

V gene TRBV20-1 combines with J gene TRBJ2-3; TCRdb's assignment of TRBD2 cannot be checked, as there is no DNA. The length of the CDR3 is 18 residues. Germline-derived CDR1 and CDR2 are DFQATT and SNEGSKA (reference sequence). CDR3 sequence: CSASPLGEGPFRVDTQYF.

The CDR3 here is CASSYELTGFAEAFF. V gene TRBV6-5 combines with J gene TRBJ1-1; TCRdb picks TRBD1, but there is no DNA to check that call. The CDR3 length is 15 residues. Germline CDR1 reads MNHEY; CDR2 reads SVGAGI.

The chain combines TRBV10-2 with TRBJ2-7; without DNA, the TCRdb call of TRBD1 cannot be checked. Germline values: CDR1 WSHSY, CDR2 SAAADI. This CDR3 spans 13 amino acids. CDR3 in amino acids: CASRAGTGGEQYF.

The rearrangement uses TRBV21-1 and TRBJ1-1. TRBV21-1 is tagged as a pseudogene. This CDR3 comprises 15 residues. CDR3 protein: CASSKGPKGNTEAFF.

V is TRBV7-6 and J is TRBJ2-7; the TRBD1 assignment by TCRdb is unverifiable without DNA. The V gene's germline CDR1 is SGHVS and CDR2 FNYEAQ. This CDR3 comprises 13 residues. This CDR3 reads CASSPEARDEQYF.

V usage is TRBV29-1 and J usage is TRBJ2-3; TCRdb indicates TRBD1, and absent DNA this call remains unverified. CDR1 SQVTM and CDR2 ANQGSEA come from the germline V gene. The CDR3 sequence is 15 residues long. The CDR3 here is CSVADAPASTDTQYF.

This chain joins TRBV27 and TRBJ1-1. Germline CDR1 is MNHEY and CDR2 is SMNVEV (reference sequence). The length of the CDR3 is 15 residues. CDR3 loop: CASSLYMTDFPEAFF.

Here the CDR3 reads CSARYRGNPEQYF. V usage is TRBV20-1 and J usage is TRBJ2-7; checking the TCRdb D call of TRBD1 is not possible without DNA. The CDR3 extends over 13 amino acids. Germline lookup yields CDR1 DFQATT and CDR2 SNEGSKA (reference sequence).

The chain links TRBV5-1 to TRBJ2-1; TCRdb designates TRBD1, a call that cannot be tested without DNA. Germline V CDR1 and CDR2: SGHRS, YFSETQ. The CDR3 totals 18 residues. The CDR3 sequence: CASSLVGAGDLSYNEQFF.